This is a list of T cell receptor beta chains from one sample in a study of T cells in Graves' hyperthyroidism and ophthalmopathy. Each CDR3 protein gets one entry after TCRdb re-called the multiplex PCR reads with MiXCR. The sample holds some 350,000 distinct CDR3 sequences, 15% to 18% seen once. The material sequenced was blood. The source of these receptors is a woman in her late teens or twenties with Graves' hyperthyroidism that later progressed to Graves' ophthalmopathy. The CDR3 runs from the conserved cysteine through the conserved F or W.

>TRBJ2-2|TRBV3-1
CASSQEGLAGRTGELFF
>TRBJ1-6|TRBV28
CASSLDIKRFNSPLHF
>TRBJ1-1|TRBV20-1
CSRWGWNTEAFF
>TRBJ2-2|TRBV11-2
CASSLYVVTGELFF
>TRBJ1-1|TRBV4-2
CASSQNRLTRITEAFF
>TRBJ1-2|TRBV6-2/TRBV6-3
CASSFLQGDGYTF
>TRBJ1-1|TRBV3-1
CASSLYTEAFF
>TRBJ1-2|TRBV6-2/TRBV6-3
CASSYSPNYGYTF
>TRBJ2-5|TRBV7-8
CASSPWTSGQETQYF
>TRBJ2-7|TRBV6-1
CASSEREFNEQYF
>TRBJ2-7|TRBV14
CASSQAWAGAYEQYF
>TRBJ2-3|TRBV27
CAARMDLTDTQYF
>TRBJ2-3|TRBV14
CASSPIAGSRFRADTQYF
>TRBJ2-7|TRBV2
CASRPSFLDYEQYF
>TRBJ2-7|TRBV12-3/TRBV12-4
CASRAGTRISYEQYF
>TRBJ2-3|TRBV12-3/TRBV12-4
CASSVRSTDTQYF
>TRBJ2-3|TRBV3-1
CASSQDTPLGLAGGTDTQYF
>TRBJ2-2|TRBV6-1
CASSPAGVSKDTGELFF
>TRBJ2-7|TRBV20-1
CSARDGTPYEQYF
>TRBJ2-7|TRBV6-2/TRBV6-3
CASSYDWQYYEQYF
>TRBJ2-1|TRBV4-1
CASSQESRGPYNEQFF
>TRBJ2-7|TRBV30
CAGQTGARDEQYF
>TRBJ2-2|TRBV7-9
CASSPQTQGAAGELFF
>TRBJ2-2|TRBV4-1
CASIGWTGGANTGELFF
>TRBJ2-7|TRBV20-1
CSARDGAGGHEQYF
>TRBJ2-7|TRBV10-3
CAISDTGAGKPAYEQYF
>TRBJ1-5|TRBV3-2
CASSQVWSTGASQPQHF
>TRBJ1-3|TRBV11-2
CASSTGLGNTIYF
>TRBJ2-1|TRBV9
CASSMTTRGEQFF
>TRBJ2-1|TRBV6-1
CASSEPTVAETNNEQFF
>TRBJ1-1|TRBV18
CASTGGLSEAFF
>TRBJ2-1|TRBV7-3
CASSLTGSGRPYNEQFF
>TRBJ2-1|TRBV13
CASSGDRGSYNEQFF
>TRBJ2-3|TRBV27
CASSSRWGTSGLRTDTQYF
>TRBJ2-7|TRBV3-1
CASSQGLATPSYEQYF
>TRBJ2-1|TRBV2
CASSLVAGWDNEQFF
>TRBJ1-1|TRBV30
CAWTRTLVAFF
>TRBJ1-3|TRBV28
CASSLSPGRLNTIYF
>TRBJ1-4|TRBV20-1
CSARFGNEKLFF
>TRBJ1-6|TRBV20-1
CSARDFNSPLHF
>TRBJ2-7|TRBV28
CASSLLYSGRANEQYF